The text below deals with one T cell receptor beta chain. There are a few counts of this clonotype. Its antigen remains undetermined. Per-base quality was not reported, and no clone a single base away is much larger than it. This entry comes from a study of low-dose radiotherapy and immunotherapy resistance in tumors (dated by TCRdb to 2022 to 2024). A note on the overall study: Patients in Cohort 1 were given 0.5 Gy per fraction every 2 weeks, and the prescribed total PTV dose was 6.5 Gy. Cohort 2 received 1 Gy per fraction every two weeks, with a total of 13 Gy over 26 weeks. Nivolumab and ipilimumab were both given intravenously, with nivolumab at a 240 mg flat dose every two weeks and ipilimumab at 1 mg/kg every six weeks. Every two weeks, patients got intravenous cyclophosphamide at 200 mg/m2, given one day ahead of each radiation and immunotherapy administration. Starting on cycle 1 day 1, patients took 300 mg of aspirin by mouth once daily for four cycles. No randomization into treatment groups was done for the people taking part in the trial. The translational analysis covered eight patients: three from the first dose cohort and the first five from the second dose cohort.

For sequencing, an Illumina HiSeq 2500 was employed. To make first-strand cDNA, Superscript III was used along with a set of TRAV- and TRBV-specific primers so that both the TCRalpha and TCRbeta chains were covered. TCRs were amplified for 20 PCR cycles with Phusion, using a constant-region primer paired with the adapter attached to the V primers. The isolated mRNA was amplified using the MessageAmp II aRNA Amplification Kit, with in vitro transcription performed for roughly 15 hours at 37 degrees C. mRNA for TCR sequencing was isolated with the Dynabeads mRNA DIRECT Purification Kit. Indexed Illumina adapters were added in a second Phusion PCR of about 26 cycles, and the PCR products were purified with AMPure XP beads. The published analysis was carried out like this. Using custom Perl scripts, TCR sequences encoding the same protein were pooled, out-of-frame sequences were removed, and the abundance of each clonotype was computed. TCR sequences supported by only a single read were excluded from analysis. The metrics used to describe the repertoires included Shannon entropy, Gini index, clonality, richness, and the frequency of TCRs shared between repertoires. In TCRdb, the public reads were trimmed at Q25 with fastp and aligned with MiXCR, with productive beta chains retained. Identical CDR3 protein sequences are pooled into one entry, listed with their most common genes and DNA. These V and J calls derive from TCRdb rather than the authors' analysis. Across this sample there are about 100,000 distinct CDR3 sequences, with around 20% seen only once. About 4% of the sample is in the top ten clones.

Sample time point, as interpreted from the label and publication: after trial treatment. This specimen's treatment or condition label, interpreted: LDRT plus nivolumab, ipilimumab, low-dose cyclophosphamide and aspirin (RACIN trial). The donors took part in RACIN, a single-arm, phase I, dose-escalation trial that combined nivolumab, ipilimumab, aspirin, low-dose cyclophosphamide and low-dose radiotherapy. Patients with advanced, TIL-negative solid tumors were considered eligible. CDR1 MNHNS and CDR2 SASEGT are derived from the germline V gene. The CDR3 sequence holds 14 residues, the cysteine and phenylalanine included. This entry keeps only the CDR3 DNA: 42 bases, framed from base 1. V is clipped by 2 bases and J by 4 bases, and the sequence between their germline boundaries is 12 bases long.

This receptor chain uses TRBV6-1 and TRBJ2-7; TRBD2 is a weak D gene call, 5 bases matching. The sequence was collected from a male donor with prostate cancer. This material consisted of PBMCs, taken after low-dose radiotherapy plus immunotherapy. This receptor carries the CDR3 CASSEFSGDYEQYF. The base sequence is TGTGCCAGCAGTGAATTTTCCGGGGATTACGAGCAGTACTTC.